These 29 T cell receptor beta chains came from one sample sequenced in a study of OX40 agonist ivuxolimab in advanced cancers. TCRdb keeps only in-frame clones here, not all; method: immunoSEQ multiplex PCR. Of about 150,000 clones in the sample, 90% are singletons; the top ten hold less than 1.1%. Specimen: CD4+ or CD8+ T cells sorted from blood, collected in a trial of the OX40 agonist ivuxolimab. Receptors originate from an adult with an advanced solid tumor such as melanoma, head and neck, liver or kidney cancer.

The chain couples TRBV7-9 to TRBJ2-3, with 11 nucleotides matching TRBD1. Germline V CDR1 and CDR2: SEHNR, FQNEAQ (reference sequence). V dropped 4 bases and J dropped 2; count of bases not matched to a gene: 2. The CDR3 is 15 residues long. CDR3 residues: CASSSGQGVTDTQYF. The CDR3, as DNA: TGTGCCAGCAGCTCGGGACAGGGGGTCACAGATACGCAGTATTTT.

This rearrangement joins TRBV7-8 to TRBJ2-7; D gene unclear. V was shortened by 0 bases and J by 2 bases, with 11 bases between the two germline ends. The CDR3 sequence is 15 residues long. Germline V gene data show CDR1 as SGHVS and CDR2 as FQNEAQ. The DNA of the CDR3 is TGTGCCAGCAGCTTAGCGGGTGGAACACCCTACGAGCAGTACTTC. Protein: CASSLAGGTPYEQYF.

This sequence joins TRBV6-5 and TRBJ2-5; D uncertain. This CDR3 contains 11 residues. Looked up from germline, CDR1 is MNHEY and CDR2 is SVGAGI. With 6 bases removed from V and 8 bases from J, the gap between germline ends came to 10 bases. This CDR3 reads CASSSPITQYF. The CDR3 nucleotides are TGTGCCAGCAGCTCTCCCATCACCCAGTACTTC.

The V gene is TRBV19, the J gene TRBJ1-2; a weak D match, TRBD1 (5 bases). CDR1 and CDR2 (germline): LNHDA, SQIVND (reference sequence). The CDR3 is made up of 14 amino acids. V was trimmed by 2 bases and J by 6 bases, leaving 13 bases between them. The CDR3 DNA reads as TGTGCCAGTAGTATACGCGCCAGGGAGAATGGCTACACCTTC. Protein product: CASSIRARENGYTF.

This chain connects TRBV12-5 to TRBJ2-1; 7 bases agree with TRBD2. The junction had 1 base not matched to a gene; V was cut back by 2 bases and J by 3 bases. Germline CDR1 LGHNT, CDR2 FRNRAP. The CDR3 extends over 14 amino acids. CDR3 DNA sequence: TGTGCTAGTGGTTTGAGGACTAGCTACAATGAGCAGTTCTTC. Translation: CASGLRTSYNEQFF.

This chain uses TRBV18 with TRBJ2-5, with TRBD2 matching 7 bases. Germline V gene sequence: CDR1 KGHSH, CDR2 LQKENI. This CDR3 spans 16 amino acids. V trimming: 3 bases; J trimming: 7 bases; junction bases outside the gene matches: 14. CDR3 in amino acids: CASSPYPAGPEGTQYF. CDR3 sequence (DNA): TGTGCCAGCTCACCTTACCCAGCGGGGCCGGAAGGGACCCAGTACTTC.

This chain uses TRBV10-2 with TRBJ2-7; D not certain. V was clipped by 1 base and J by 0 bases, with 10 bases between them. The germline V gene encodes CDR1 WSHSY and CDR2 SAAADI. The CDR3 contains 15 residues. The CDR3 sequence is CASSEYAASSYEQYF. CDR3 in DNA: TGCGCCAGCAGTGAGTATGCGGCGAGCTCCTACGAGCAGTACTTC.

This chain connects TRBV4-3 to TRBJ2-7, with 7 positions matching TRBD2. Germline V gene lookup returns CDR1 LGHNA and CDR2 YSLEER. V trimming: 4 bases; J trimming: 4 bases; junction bases outside the gene matches: 10. The CDR3 has 15 residues. The CDR3: CASSRGEGSIYEQYF. CDR3 nucleotides: TGCGCCAGCAGCCGAGGGGAGGGCTCCATTTACGAGCAGTACTTC.

V gene TRBV4-3 combines with J gene TRBJ1-4, with D possibly being TRBD1 (5 bases). Germline V gene lookup returns CDR1 LGHNA and CDR2 YSLEER. The CDR3 spans 14 residues. Trimming pared 1 base from V and 13 bases from J, leaving 16 bases between. Here the CDR3 DNA reads TGCGCCAGCAGCCAAGCGGTGGGACCGACCTTACTGTTTTTT. This sequence encodes CASSQAVGPTLLFF.

The CDR3: CASSPGGSTEAFF. CDR3 bases: TGCGCCAGTAGCCCGGGAGGCTCCACTGAAGCTTTCTTT. The chain employs TRBV10-1 and TRBJ1-1; no clear D. CDR3 size: 13 residues. The germline V gene encodes CDR1 WNHNN and CDR2 SYGVQD (reference sequence). Trimming removed 9 bases at V and 4 bases at J, with 15 bases between.

A single count supports this clone. Here the CDR3 omits its conserved ending phenylalanine or tryptophan, so a read error is the likely source. The DNA is omitted, as the CDR3 cannot be located on it reliably, and the CDR3 follows TCRdb's listing. V gene TRBV28 combines with J gene TRBJ2-7. CDR1 is MDHEN, CDR2 SYDVKM, per germline. The CDR3 length equals 8 residues, ends included. This CDR3 reads CASSYPPP.

The chain employs TRBV27 and TRBJ1-1; tentative D call: TRBD1 (5 bases). The germline gives CDR1 MNHEY, CDR2 SMNVEV (reference sequence). Trimming stripped 3 bases from V and 5 bases from J, with 10 bases between. The CDR3 loop spans 13 amino acids. CDR3 loop: CASSFFRETEAFF. CDR3 coding DNA: TGTGCCAGCAGTTTCTTCAGGGAAACTGAAGCTTTCTTT.

In this sample, this clone turned up once. J is TRBJ2-3 and V is TRBV7-8; D may be TRBD1 or TRBD2 (6 bases each). CDR1 and CDR2 (germline): SGHVS, FQNEAQ. Deletions cut 5 bases from V and 5 bases from J, with 26 bases between. This CDR3 spans 18 amino acids. In DNA, the CDR3 is TGTGCCAGCAGCGCGCCCCGGGCGCCGGGGGCCCAACGAGATACGCAGTATTTT. Its translation is CASSAPRAPGAQRDTQYF.

The chain joins TRBV7-2 to TRBJ2-2, with unresolved D. With 5 bases removed from V and 0 bases from J, the gap between germline ends came to 4 bases. Germline V lookup: CDR1 SGHTA, CDR2 FQGNSA. The CDR3 totals 13 residues. The CDR3 sequence is CASSASNTGELFF. As DNA, the CDR3 is TGTGCCAGCAGCGCCTCGAACACCGGGGAGCTGTTTTTT.

The chain joins TRBV30 to TRBJ1-5; 7 nucleotides match TRBD1. CDR1 is GTSNPN, CDR2 SVGIG, per germline (reference sequence). This CDR3 is 15 amino acids long. With 0 bases clipped from V and 3 bases from J, the junction kept 5 bases outside the gene matches. CDR3 nucleotides: TGTGCCTGGAGTGTTACCGACAGGGTCAATCAGCCCCAGCATTTT. The encoded protein is CAWSVTDRVNQPQHF.

This chain joins TRBV7-9 and TRBJ2-3; D unclear. The V gene lost 5 bases and the J gene lost 2 bases, with 11 bases spanning the gap. The CDR3 length is 14 residues. Germline CDR1 reads SEHNR; CDR2 reads FQNEAQ (reference sequence). DNA for the CDR3: TGTGCCAGCAGCCGCGAAGGCCTCACAGATACGCAGTATTTT. Translated, it gives CASSREGLTDTQYF.

The J gene is TRBJ2-4, the V gene TRBV19; no clear D gene. V lost 7 bases, J lost 0 bases, and 13 bases lay in between. The CDR3 loop spans 15 amino acids. CDR1 is LNHDA and CDR2 is SQIVND in the germline V gene (reference sequence). The CDR3 sequence is CASTGTGQAKNIQYF. CDR3 nucleotide sequence: TGTGCCAGTACAGGAACGGGTCAAGCCAAAAACATTCAGTACTTC.

This clone was observed once. This chain uses TRBV7-3 with TRBJ2-5; 13 bases match TRBD2. The CDR3 spans 21 residues. From germline, CDR1 is SGHTA and CDR2 FQGTGA. The V and J ends lost 5 bases and 3 bases, in that order; junction bases with no gene match: 21. The CDR3 protein is CASSPRLAGGLLGVSEETQYF. DNA for the CDR3: TGTGCCAGCAGCCCCAGACTAGCGGGAGGACTTTTGGGGGTATCTGAAGAGACCCAGTACTTC. The full variable domain, completed using reference TRBV7-3 and TRBJ2-5, is GAGVSQTPSNKVTEKGKYVELRCDPISGHTALYWYRQSLGQGPEFLIYFQGTGAADDSGLPNDRFFAVRPEGSVSTLKIQRTERGDSAVYLCASSPRLAGGLLGVSEETQYFGPGTRLLVL.

A note on this clone: A read error may account for a junction end that differs from germline. This chain joins TRBV5-1 and TRBJ2-1, with D perhaps matching TRBD1 or TRBD2 (6 bases each). Per germline, CDR1 SGHRS and CDR2 YFSETQ. The CDR3 length is 15 residues. Written as DNA, the CDR3 is TGCGCCAGCAGCTTAGGGGGACTCTCCCACAATGAGCAGTTCTTC. This sequence encodes CASSLGGLSHNEQFF.

This chain connects TRBV28 to TRBJ1-2, with 8 bases identical to TRBD1. The V gene's germline CDR1 is MDHEN and CDR2 SYDVKM. The CDR3 extends over 14 amino acids. The ends lost 2 bases at V and 8 bases at J; junction bases unmatched: 7. CDR3 bases: TGTGCCAGCAGTTTACAGGGGGCGCCCGCGGGCTACACCTTC. This encodes CASSLQGAPAGYTF.

The gene calls are TRBV4-2 and TRBJ2-7, with D perhaps assigned TRBD1 or TRBD2 (5 bases each). The CDR3 consists of 15 residues. The V gene's germline CDR1 is LGHNA and CDR2 YNFKEQ. Trimming left V 0 bases short and J 4 bases short, with 13 bases between. CDR3 DNA sequence: TGTGCCAGCAGCCAAGATGTGGGGACCTCGTACGAGCAGTACTTC. Translated, it gives CASSQDVGTSYEQYF.

The chain joins TRBV7-3 to TRBJ2-5; 8 bases align to TRBD2. CDR3 size: 16 residues. Per the germline V gene, CDR1 is SGHTA and CDR2 is FQGTGA. With 3 bases clipped from V and 2 bases from J, the junction kept 8 bases outside the gene matches. The CDR3 loop reads CASSFMLLAAQETQYF. CDR3 DNA sequence: TGTGCCAGCAGCTTCATGCTACTAGCGGCACAAGAGACCCAGTACTTC.

The chain links TRBV19 to TRBJ1-1; 9 bases line up with TRBD1. The V gene's germline CDR1 is LNHDA and CDR2 SQIVND (reference sequence). The junction had 6 bases not matched to a gene; V was cut back by 6 bases and J by 4 bases. The CDR3 extends over 14 amino acids. The CDR3 DNA reads TGTGCCAGTAGCTACCTGGACAGGGGCACTGAAGCTTTCTTT. Amino acids: CASSYLDRGTEAFF.

The chain is built from TRBV27 and TRBJ1-1, with 7 bases fitting TRBD1. Losses at the gene ends were 1 base for V and 6 bases for J; bases not matched to a gene: 8. Germline values: CDR1 MNHEY, CDR2 SMNVEV (reference sequence). This CDR3 contains 15 residues. The CDR3 DNA reads TGTGCCAGCAGTTTATGGGCAGGGGGATTTGCTGAAGCTTTCTTT. Translating it yields CASSLWAGGFAEAFF.

V gene TRBV25-1 combines with J gene TRBJ2-7; tentative D call: TRBD2 (7 bases). The CDR3 consists of 14 residues. Per germline, CDR1 MGHDK and CDR2 SYGVNS. V lost 6 bases and J lost 4, with 16 bases in between. CDR3 in DNA: TGTGCCAGCAGCATGGAGGGGGGGAGTTACGAGCAGTACTTC. Translating gives CASSMEGGSYEQYF.

This chain links TRBV15 with TRBJ2-1, with TRBD1 matching over 10 bases. V shed 8 bases and J 4 bases; nucleotides not matched to a gene: 8. Germline V gives CDR1 LNHNV, CDR2 YYDKDF (reference sequence). The CDR3 length is 15 residues. CDR3 sequence: CATQRPGQGYNEQFF. CDR3 in DNA: TGTGCCACCCAAAGGCCGGGACAGGGGTACAATGAGCAGTTCTTC.

The chain employs TRBV5-4 and TRBJ2-1; 7 bases line up with TRBD2. V gave up 1 base and J gave up 7 bases; unmatched junction bases: 8. This CDR3 spans 15 amino acids. The germline CDR1 and CDR2 sequences are SGHNT and YYREEE (reference sequence). The CDR3 here is CASSLRLADRNEQFF. In DNA, the CDR3 is TGTGCCAGCAGCTTGCGGCTAGCGGATAGGAATGAGCAGTTCTTC.

The rearrangement uses TRBV2 and TRBJ2-3; TRBD2 matches 8 bases. V lost 4 bases to trimming and J lost 2 bases; unmatched junction nucleotides: 5. The CDR3 runs to 15 residues. Germline lookup yields CDR1 SNHLY and CDR2 FYNNEI. The CDR3 DNA reads as TGTGCCAGCAGTGGCTTACTAGCGGCCACAGATACGCAGTATTTT. It codes for CASSGLLAATDTQYF. Full variable domain (missing parts from reference TRBV2 and TRBJ2-3): EPEVTQTPSHQVTQMGQEVILRCVPISNHLYFYWYRQILGQKVEFLVSFYNNEISEKSEIFDDQFSVERPDGSNFTLKIRSTKLEDSAMYFCASSGLLAATDTQYFGPGTRLTVL.

The V and J genes are TRBV19 and TRBJ1-1; D ambiguous. Germline loops: CDR1 LNHDA, CDR2 SQIVND (reference sequence). V shed 1 base and J shed 2 bases, with 17 bases lying between them. The CDR3 contains 17 residues. The CDR3: CASSIGRGPGPNTEAFF. In DNA, the CDR3 is TGTGCCAGTAGTATAGGAAGAGGGCCCGGCCCAAACACTGAAGCTTTCTTT.